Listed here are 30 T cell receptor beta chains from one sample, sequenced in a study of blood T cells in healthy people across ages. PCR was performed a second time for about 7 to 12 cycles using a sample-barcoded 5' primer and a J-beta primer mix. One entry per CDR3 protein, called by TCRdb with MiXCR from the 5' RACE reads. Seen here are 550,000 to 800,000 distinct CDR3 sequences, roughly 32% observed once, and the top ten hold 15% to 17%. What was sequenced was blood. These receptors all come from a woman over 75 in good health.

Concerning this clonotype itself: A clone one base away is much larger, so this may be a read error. Written as DNA, the CDR3 is TGCAGTGCCAAGATCCCGGGACCGCAAATGGGGCAGTACTTC. It specifies CSAKIPGPQMGQYF. The chain carries TRBV20-1 and TRBJ2-5; the D call may be TRBD1 or TRBD2 (5 bases each). Germline V gene data show CDR1 as DFQATT and CDR2 as SNEGSKA (reference sequence). Trimming stripped 6 bases from V and 11 bases from J, with 25 bases between. The CDR3 extends over 14 amino acids.

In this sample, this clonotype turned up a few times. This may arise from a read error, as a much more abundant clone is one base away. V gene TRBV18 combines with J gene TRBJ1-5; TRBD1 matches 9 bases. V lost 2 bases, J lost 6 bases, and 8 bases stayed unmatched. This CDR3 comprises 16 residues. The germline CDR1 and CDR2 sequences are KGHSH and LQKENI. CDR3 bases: TGTGCCAGCTCACCAGGAAGGGACAGGGTATGTCAGCCCCAGCATTTT. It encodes CASSPGRDRVCQPQHF.

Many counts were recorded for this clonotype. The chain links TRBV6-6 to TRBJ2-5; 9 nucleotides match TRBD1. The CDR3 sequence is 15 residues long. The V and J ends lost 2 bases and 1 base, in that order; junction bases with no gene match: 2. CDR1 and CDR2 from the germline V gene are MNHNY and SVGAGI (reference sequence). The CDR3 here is CASSYAQGAQETQYF. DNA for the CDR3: TGTGCCAGCAGTTACGCACAGGGGGCCCAAGAGACCCAGTACTTC.

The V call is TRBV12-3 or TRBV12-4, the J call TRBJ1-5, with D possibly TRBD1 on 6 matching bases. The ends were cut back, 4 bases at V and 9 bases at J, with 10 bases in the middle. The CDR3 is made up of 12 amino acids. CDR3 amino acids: CASSSQGRPQHF. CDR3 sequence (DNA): TGTGCCAGCAGTTCCCAGGGGCGGCCCCAGCATTTT.

In DNA form, the CDR3 reads TGCAGTGCTATCCTCGGGGGTTCCTACAATGAGCAGTTCTTC. This translates into CSAILGGSYNEQFF. The V call is TRBV20-1, the J call TRBJ2-1; possibly TRBD2 for D (6 bases). CDR3 length: 14 residues. CDR1 is DFQATT and CDR2 is SNEGSKA in the germline V gene (reference sequence). V lost 4 bases and J 1 base, leaving 11 bases between the germline ends.

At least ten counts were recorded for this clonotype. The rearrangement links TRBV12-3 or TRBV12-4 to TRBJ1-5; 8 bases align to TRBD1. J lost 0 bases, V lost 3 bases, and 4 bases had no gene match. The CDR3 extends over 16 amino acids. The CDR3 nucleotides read TGTGCCAGCAGTTTGGCAGGGGGCTTTAGCAATCAGCCCCAGCATTTT. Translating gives CASSLAGGFSNQPQHF.

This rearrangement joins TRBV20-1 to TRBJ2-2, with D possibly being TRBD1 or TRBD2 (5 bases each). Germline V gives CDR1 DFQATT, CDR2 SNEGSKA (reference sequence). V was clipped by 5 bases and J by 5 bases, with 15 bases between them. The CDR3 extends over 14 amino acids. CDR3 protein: CSAQTGKGTGELFF. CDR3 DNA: TGCAGTGCTCAGACCGGGAAGGGGACCGGGGAGCTGTTTTTT.

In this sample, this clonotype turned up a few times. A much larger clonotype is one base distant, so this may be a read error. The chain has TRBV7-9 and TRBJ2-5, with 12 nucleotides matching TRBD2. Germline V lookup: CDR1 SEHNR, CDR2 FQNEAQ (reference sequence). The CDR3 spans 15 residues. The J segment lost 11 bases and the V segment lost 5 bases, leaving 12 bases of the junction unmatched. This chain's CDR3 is CASSRTSGTNNEQYF. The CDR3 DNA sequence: TGTGCCAGCAGCCGGACTAGCGGGACCAACAATGAGCAGTACTTC.

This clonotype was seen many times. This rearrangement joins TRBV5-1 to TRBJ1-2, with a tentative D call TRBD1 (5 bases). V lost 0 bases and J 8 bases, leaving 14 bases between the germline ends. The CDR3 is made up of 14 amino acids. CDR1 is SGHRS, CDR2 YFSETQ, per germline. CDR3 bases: TGCGCCAGCAGCTTGGAACCACAGGTCGGCGGCTACACCTTC. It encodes CASSLEPQVGGYTF. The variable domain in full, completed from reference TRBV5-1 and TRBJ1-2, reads KAGVTQTPRYLIKTRGQQVTLSCSPISGHRSVSWYQQTPGQGLQFLFEYFSETQRNKGNFPGRFSGRQFSNSRSEMNVSTLELGDSALYLCASSLEPQVGGYTFGSGTRLTVV.

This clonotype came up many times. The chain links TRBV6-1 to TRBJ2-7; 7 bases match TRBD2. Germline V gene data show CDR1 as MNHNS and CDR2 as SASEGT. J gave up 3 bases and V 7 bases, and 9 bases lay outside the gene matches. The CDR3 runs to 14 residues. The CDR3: CASTRERGFYEQYF. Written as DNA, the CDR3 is TGTGCCAGCACCCGGGAGCGGGGATTCTACGAGCAGTACTTC.

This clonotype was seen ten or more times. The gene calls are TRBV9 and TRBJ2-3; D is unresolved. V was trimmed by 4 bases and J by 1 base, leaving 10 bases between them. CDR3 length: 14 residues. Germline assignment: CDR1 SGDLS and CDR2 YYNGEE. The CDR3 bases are TGTGCCAGCAGCATGTCGACCCGCACAGATACGCAGTATTTT. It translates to CASSMSTRTDTQYF.

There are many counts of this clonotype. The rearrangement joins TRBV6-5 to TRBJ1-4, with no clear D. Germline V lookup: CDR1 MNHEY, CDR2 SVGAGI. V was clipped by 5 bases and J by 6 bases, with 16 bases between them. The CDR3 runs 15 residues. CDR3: CASSPTRQGYEKLFF. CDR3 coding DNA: TGTGCCAGCAGTCCCACGCGCCAAGGGTATGAAAAACTGTTTTTT.

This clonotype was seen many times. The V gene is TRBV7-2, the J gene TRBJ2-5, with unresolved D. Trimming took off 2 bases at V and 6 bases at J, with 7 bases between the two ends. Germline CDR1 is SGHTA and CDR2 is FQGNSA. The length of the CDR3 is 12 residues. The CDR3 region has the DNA TGTGCCAGCAGCTTATGGACGCAGACCCAGTACTTC. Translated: CASSLWTQTQYF. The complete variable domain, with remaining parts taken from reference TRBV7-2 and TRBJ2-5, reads GAGVSQSPSNKVTEKGKDVELRCDPISGHTALYWYRQSLGQGLEFLIYFQGNSAPDKSGLPSDRFSAERTGGSVSTLTIQRTQQEDSAVYLCASSLWTQTQYFGPGTRLLVL.

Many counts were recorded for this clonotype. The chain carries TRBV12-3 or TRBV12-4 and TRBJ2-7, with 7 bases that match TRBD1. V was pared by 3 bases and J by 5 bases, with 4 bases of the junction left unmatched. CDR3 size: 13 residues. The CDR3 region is CASSLLGGHEQYF. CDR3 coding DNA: TGTGCCAGCAGTTTGCTAGGGGGCCACGAGCAGTACTTC.

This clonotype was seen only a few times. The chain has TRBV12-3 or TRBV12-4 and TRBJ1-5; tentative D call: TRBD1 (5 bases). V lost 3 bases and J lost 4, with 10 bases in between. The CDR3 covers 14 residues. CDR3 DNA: TGTGCCAGCAGTTTGGGGCAGAGAAATCAGCCCCAGCATTTT. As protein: CASSLGQRNQPQHF.

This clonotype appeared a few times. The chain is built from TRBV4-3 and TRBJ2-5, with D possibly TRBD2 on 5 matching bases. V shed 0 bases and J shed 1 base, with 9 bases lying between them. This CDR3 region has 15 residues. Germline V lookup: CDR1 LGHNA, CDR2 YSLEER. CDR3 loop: CASSQELVPQETQYF. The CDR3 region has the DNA TGCGCCAGCAGCCAAGAACTAGTGCCCCAAGAGACCCAGTACTTC.

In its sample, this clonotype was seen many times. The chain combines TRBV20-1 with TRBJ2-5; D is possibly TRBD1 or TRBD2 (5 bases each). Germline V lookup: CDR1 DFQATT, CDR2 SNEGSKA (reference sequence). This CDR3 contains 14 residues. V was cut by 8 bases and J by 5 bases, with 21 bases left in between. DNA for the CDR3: TGCAGTTCCCGTTCGGGACGGTGGGGGGAGACCCAGTACTTC. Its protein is CSSRSGRWGETQYF.

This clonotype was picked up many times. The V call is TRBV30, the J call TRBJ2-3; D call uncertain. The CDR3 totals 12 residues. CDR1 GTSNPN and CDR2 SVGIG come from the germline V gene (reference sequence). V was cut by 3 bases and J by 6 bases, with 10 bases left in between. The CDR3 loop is CAWSGGSDTQYF. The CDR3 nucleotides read TGTGCCTGGAGCGGTGGGTCGGATACGCAGTATTTT.

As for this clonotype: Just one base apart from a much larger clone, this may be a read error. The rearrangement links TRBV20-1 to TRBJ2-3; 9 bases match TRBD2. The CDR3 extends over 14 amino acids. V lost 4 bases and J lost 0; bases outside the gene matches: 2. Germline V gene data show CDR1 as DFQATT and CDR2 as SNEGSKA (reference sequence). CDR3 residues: CSAISGRSTDTQYF. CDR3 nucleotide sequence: TGCAGTGCTATTAGCGGGAGAAGCACAGATACGCAGTATTTT.

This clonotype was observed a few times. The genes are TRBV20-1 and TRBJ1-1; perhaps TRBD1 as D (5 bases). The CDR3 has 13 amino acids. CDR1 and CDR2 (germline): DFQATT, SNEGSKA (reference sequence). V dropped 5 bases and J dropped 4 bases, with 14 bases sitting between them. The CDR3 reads CSAGSGSGTEAFF. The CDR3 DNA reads TGCAGTGCTGGTTCAGGGTCCGGCACTGAAGCTTTCTTT.

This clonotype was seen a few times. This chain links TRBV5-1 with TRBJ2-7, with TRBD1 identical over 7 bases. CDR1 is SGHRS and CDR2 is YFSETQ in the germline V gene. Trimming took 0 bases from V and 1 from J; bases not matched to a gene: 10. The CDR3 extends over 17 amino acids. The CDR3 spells CASSLAGMDRRSYEQYF. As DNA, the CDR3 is TGCGCCAGCAGCTTGGCCGGTATGGACAGGAGGTCCTACGAGCAGTACTTC.

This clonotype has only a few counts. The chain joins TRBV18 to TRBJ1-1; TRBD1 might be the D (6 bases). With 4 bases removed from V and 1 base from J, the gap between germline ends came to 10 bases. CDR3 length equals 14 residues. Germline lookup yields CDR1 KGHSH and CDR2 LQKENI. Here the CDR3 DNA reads TGTGCCAGCTCACAGATGGACAGGAACACTGAAGCTTTCTTT. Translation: CASSQMDRNTEAFF.

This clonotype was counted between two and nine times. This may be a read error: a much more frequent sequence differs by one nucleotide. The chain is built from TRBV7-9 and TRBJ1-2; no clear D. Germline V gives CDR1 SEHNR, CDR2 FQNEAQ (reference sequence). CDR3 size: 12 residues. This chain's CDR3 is CASSLVLDGCTF. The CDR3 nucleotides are TGTGCCAGCAGCTTAGTACTGGATGGCTGCACCTTC. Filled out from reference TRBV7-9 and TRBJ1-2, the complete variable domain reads DTGVSQNPRHKITKRGQNVTFRCDPISEHNRLYWYRQTLGQGPEFLTYFQNEAQLEKSRLLSDRFSAERPKGSFSTLEIQRTEQGDSAMYLCASSLVLDGCTFGSGTRLTVV.

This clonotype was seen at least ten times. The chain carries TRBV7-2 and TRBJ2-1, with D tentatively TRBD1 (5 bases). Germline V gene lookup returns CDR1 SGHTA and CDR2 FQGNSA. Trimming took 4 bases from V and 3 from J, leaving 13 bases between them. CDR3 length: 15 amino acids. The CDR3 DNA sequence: TGTGCCAGCAGCTCGCCAGAGGACAACTACAATGAGCAGTTCTTC. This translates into CASSSPEDNYNEQFF.

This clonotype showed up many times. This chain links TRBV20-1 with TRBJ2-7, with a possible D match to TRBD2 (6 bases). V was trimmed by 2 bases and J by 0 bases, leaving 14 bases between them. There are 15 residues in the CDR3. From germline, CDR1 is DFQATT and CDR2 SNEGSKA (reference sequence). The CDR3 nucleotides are TGCAGTGCTAGAAAACTCCGGGAGAGCTCCTACGAGCAGTACTTC. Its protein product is CSARKLRESSYEQYF.

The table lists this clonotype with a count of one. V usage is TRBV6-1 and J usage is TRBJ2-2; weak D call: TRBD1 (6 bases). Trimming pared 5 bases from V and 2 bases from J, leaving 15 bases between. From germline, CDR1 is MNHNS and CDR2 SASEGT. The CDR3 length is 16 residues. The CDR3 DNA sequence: TGTGCCAGCAGTAATATTGGGGGCAGCAACACCGGGGAGCTGTTTTTT. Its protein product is CASSNIGGSNTGELFF.

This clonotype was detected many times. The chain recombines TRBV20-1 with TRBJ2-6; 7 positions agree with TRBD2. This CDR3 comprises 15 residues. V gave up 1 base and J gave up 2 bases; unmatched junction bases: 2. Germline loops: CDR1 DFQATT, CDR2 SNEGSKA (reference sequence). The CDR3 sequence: CSARARGAGANVLTF. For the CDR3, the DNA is TGCAGTGCTAGAGCTCGGGGGGCTGGGGCCAACGTCCTGACTTTC.

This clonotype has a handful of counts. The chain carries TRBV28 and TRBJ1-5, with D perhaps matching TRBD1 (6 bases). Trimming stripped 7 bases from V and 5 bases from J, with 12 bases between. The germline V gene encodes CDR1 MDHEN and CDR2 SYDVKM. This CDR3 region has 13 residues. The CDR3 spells CASTGGDHQPQHF. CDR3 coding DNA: TGTGCCAGCACCGGGGGCGATCATCAGCCCCAGCATTTT.

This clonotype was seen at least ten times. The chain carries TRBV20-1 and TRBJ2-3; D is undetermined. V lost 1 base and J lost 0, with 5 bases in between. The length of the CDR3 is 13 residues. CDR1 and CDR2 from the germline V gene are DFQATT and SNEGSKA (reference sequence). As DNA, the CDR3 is TGCAGTGCTAGAGTTCCTAGCACAGATACGCAGTATTTT. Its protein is CSARVPSTDTQYF.

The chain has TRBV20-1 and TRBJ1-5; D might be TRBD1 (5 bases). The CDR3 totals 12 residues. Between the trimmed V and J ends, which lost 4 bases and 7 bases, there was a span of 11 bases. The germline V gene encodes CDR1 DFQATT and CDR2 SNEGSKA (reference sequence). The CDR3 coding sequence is TGCAGTGCTATTCTCGGGGGGCAGCCCCAGCATTTT. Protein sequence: CSAILGGQPQHF.